The clone carrying this T cell receptor beta chain was seen ten or more times. From 350 to 500 ng of RNA, a library with molecular barcoded alpha/delta and beta/gamma adaptors was made. One entry per CDR3 protein results from TCRdb running MiXCR on the reads. The sample yields tens of thousands of distinct CDR3 sequences, approximately 22% seen once. These data come from a study of read filtering for tumor transcriptome and immune sequencing. Trimming removed 3 bases from V and 2 bases from J, with 14 bases in between. The germline gives CDR1 DFQATT, CDR2 SNEGSKA (reference sequence). The CDR3 totals 15 residues.

This receptor was identified in a donor at least 40 years old with multiple myeloma. Sequenced sample: a population of CD138-negative cells sorted from bone marrow. This chain uses TRBV20-1 with TRBJ1-5; possibly TRBD1 for D (5 bases). CDR3 in amino acids: CSASSRVGGNQPQHF. The CDR3 region has the DNA TGCAGTGCTAGTTCCAGGGTTGGTGGCAATCAGCCCCAGCATTTT.